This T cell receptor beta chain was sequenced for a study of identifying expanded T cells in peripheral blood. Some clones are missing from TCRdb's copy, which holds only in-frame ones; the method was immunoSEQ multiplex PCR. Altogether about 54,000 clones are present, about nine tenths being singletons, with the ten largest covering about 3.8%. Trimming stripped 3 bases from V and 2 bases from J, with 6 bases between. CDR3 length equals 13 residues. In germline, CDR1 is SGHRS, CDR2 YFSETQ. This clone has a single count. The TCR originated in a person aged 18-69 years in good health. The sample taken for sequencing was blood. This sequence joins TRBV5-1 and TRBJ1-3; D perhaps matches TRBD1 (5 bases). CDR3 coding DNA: TGCGCCAGCAGCTCGACAGCTGGAAACACCATATATTTT. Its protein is CASSSTAGNTIYF. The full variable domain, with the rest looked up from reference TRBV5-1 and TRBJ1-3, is KAGVTQTPRYLIKTRGQQVTLSCSPISGHRSVSWYQQTPGQGLQFLFEYFSETQRNKGNFPGRFSGRQFSNSRSEMNVSTLELGDSALYLCASSSTAGNTIYFGEGSWLTVV.